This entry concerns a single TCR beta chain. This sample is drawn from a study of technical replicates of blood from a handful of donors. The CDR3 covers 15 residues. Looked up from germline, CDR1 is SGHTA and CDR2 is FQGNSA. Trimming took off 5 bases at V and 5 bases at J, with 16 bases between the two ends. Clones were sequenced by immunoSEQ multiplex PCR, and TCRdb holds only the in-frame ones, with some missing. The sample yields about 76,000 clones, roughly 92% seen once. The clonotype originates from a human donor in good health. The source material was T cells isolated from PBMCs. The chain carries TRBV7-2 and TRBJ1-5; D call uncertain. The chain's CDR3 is CASSLGGVSDQPQHF. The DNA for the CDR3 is TGTGCCAGCAGCCTAGGCGGGGTATCGGATCAGCCCCAGCATTTT.